The next 5 T cell receptor beta chains were all read from a single sample in a study of CD8+CD57+ T cells in acquired aplastic anemia. The template for TCR beta VDJ and CDR3 sequence profiling was genomic DNA. TCRdb fed the reads into MiXCR, producing one record per CDR3 protein. The sample lists about 200,000 distinct CDR3 sequences, about a third occurring once. Specimen: sorted CD4+, CD8+, or CD8+CD57+ T cells (not recorded which) from PBMCs. The source of these receptors is a human donor in good health, serving as a control.

At least ten counts were recorded for this clonotype. The chain joins TRBV2 to TRBJ1-4, with no clear D. There are 13 residues in the CDR3. CDR1 is SNHLY and CDR2 is FYNNEI in the germline V gene. Trimming removed 7 bases at V and 3 bases at J, with 9 bases between. CDR3 nucleotides: TGTGCCAGCACGGGGTGGGCTAATGAAAAACTGTTTTTT. This translates into CASTGWANEKLFF.

The chain recombines TRBV10-3 with TRBJ2-1; TRBD2 agrees at 10 bases. The V and J ends lost 2 bases and 0 bases, in that order; junction bases with no gene match: 10. The CDR3 loop spans 19 amino acids. CDR1 and CDR2 (germline): ENHRY, SYGVKD. The CDR3 DNA is TGTGCCATCAGTGAGGGAAGGGCAGGGACTAGCGCCTCCTACAATGAGCAGTTCTTC. It yields the protein CAISEGRAGTSASYNEQFF.

In the case of this clonotype: One base away lies a much larger clone, so this may be a sequencing read error. The V and J genes are TRBV2 and TRBJ2-7; 7 positions agree with TRBD2. The CDR3 sequence is 15 residues long. Germline CDR1 is SNHLY and CDR2 is FYNNEI. The CDR3 is CASSDGGSISYEQHF. The CDR3 nucleotides read TGTGCCAGCAGTGACGGCGGGAGTATCTCCTACGAGCAGCACTTC.

Many counts were recorded for this clonotype. The chain is built from TRBV5-6 and TRBJ2-7; D is possibly TRBD1 (6 bases). CDR3 length: 15 residues. In germline, CDR1 is SGHDT, CDR2 YYEEEE. V shed 2 bases and J shed 4 bases, with 16 bases lying between them. The CDR3 reads CASSLLSGGKYEQYF. In DNA, the CDR3 is TGTGCCAGCAGCTTATTAAGTGGGGGCAAATACGAGCAGTACTTC.

This clonotype was counted a few times. This sequence joins TRBV19 and TRBJ1-3; 8 nucleotides align to TRBD1. Germline V lookup: CDR1 LNHDA, CDR2 SQIVND (reference sequence). V lost 11 bases to trimming and J lost 0 bases; unmatched junction nucleotides: 3. CDR3 length: 13 residues. The CDR3 DNA follows: TGTGCCGCTGGACAGGGCTCTGGAAACACCATATATTTT. Its translation: CAAGQGSGNTIYF.